This entry describes one T cell receptor beta chain. Sequencing used immunoSEQ multiplex PCR; TCRdb keeps in-frame clones, though not all of them. This table holds 400,000 or so clones, 75% to 90% found once. The data were taken from a study of blood T cell repertoires in COVID-19. At the level of the study: Sites across the United States, Italy and Spain contributed samples from acute and convalescent COVID-19. PBMCs, B-cell-depleted T cells, or T cells were the source of the cDNA or gDNA that made up the material.

This CDR3 is built from 14 residues. Between the trimmed V and J ends, which lost 0 bases and 3 bases, there was a span of 8 bases. The germline CDR1 and CDR2 sequences are MNHNY and SVGAGI (reference sequence). This clonotype was obtained from a woman aged 40 to 50 with COVID-19, enrolled during active disease. The gene calls are TRBV6-6 and TRBJ2-5, with D perhaps TRBD2 (5 bases). The sample comprised peripheral blood. For the CDR3, the DNA is TGTGCCAGCAGTTACTCTCGGGATAAAGAGACCCAGTACTTC. Protein product: CASSYSRDKETQYF.